A single sample gave rise to the 17 T cell receptor beta chains below, sequenced in a study of T cells after yellow fever vaccination. TCRdb ran MiXCR on the 5' RACE reads and lists one entry per CDR3 protein. The sample lists hundreds of thousands of distinct CDR3 sequences, about 6.2% occurring once. Here the sequenced sample was PBMCs, taken 5 days after the yellow fever booster vaccination. The source of these receptors is a man younger than 45 who received the YFV17D yellow fever vaccine.

This clonotype was seen a handful of times. This chain links TRBV19 with TRBJ2-1; 7 bases line up with TRBD2. Germline-derived CDR1 and CDR2 are LNHDA and SQIVND (reference sequence). V dropped 2 bases and J dropped 4; count of bases not matched to a gene: 5. CDR3 length equals 15 residues. The CDR3 DNA reads TGTGCCAGTAGTATACGGCTAGCGGAATACAATGAGCAGTTCTTC. It yields the protein CASSIRLAEYNEQFF.

This clonotype was recorded at least ten times. The genes are TRBV20-1 and TRBJ2-3, with D hard to call. The germline V and J ends were trimmed by 6 bases and 1 base, with 8 bases remaining between them. CDR1 and CDR2 (germline): DFQATT, SNEGSKA (reference sequence). CDR3 length: 12 residues. Here the CDR3 reads CSAESGTDTQYF. CDR3 in DNA: TGCAGTGCCGAAAGCGGCACAGATACGCAGTATTTT.

This chain links TRBV20-1 with TRBJ1-5, with TRBD1 matching over 10 bases. CDR3 length: 15 amino acids. Trimming removed 3 bases from V and 0 bases from J; junction bases left unmatched: 2. Germline loops: CDR1 DFQATT, CDR2 SNEGSKA (reference sequence). The CDR3 sequence is CSARGQGNSNQPQHF. DNA of the CDR3: TGCAGTGCTAGGGGACAGGGGAATAGCAATCAGCCCCAGCATTTT.

At least ten counts were recorded for this clonotype. The chain links TRBV12-3 or TRBV12-4 to TRBJ2-5, with TRBD1 identical over 10 bases. The V and J ends lost 5 bases and 7 bases, in that order; junction bases with no gene match: 13. The CDR3 consists of 16 residues. CDR3 bases: TGTGCCAGCAGTCCAGACGGGACAGGGGCCTTTGGGACCCAGTACTTC. Protein product: CASSPDGTGAFGTQYF.

V and J are TRBV20-1 and TRBJ2-1; no clear D gene. Trimming shortened V by 0 bases and J by 9 bases, and 15 bases separated the two germline ends. Per germline, CDR1 DFQATT and CDR2 SNEGSKA (reference sequence). This CDR3 has 14 residues. Written as DNA, the CDR3 is TGCAGTGCTAGAGATCTTGGAGTGGGAACTGAGCAGTTCTTC. It encodes CSARDLGVGTEQFF.

This clonotype was picked up many times. The chain couples TRBV27 to TRBJ2-3; no firm D call. The CDR3 is 11 residues long. Germline CDR1 and CDR2: MNHEY and SMNVEV (reference sequence). The V end was cut by 10 bases, the J end by 4 bases, with 9 bases between. The CDR3 sequence: CAIRTPDTQYF. The CDR3 bases are TGTGCCATCAGAACACCAGATACGCAGTATTTT.

The genes are TRBV20-1 and TRBJ2-1; TRBD2 matches at 12 bases. This CDR3 has 16 residues. The V gene end was trimmed by 5 bases and the J gene end by 5 bases; junction bases not matched to a gene: 10. CDR1 DFQATT and CDR2 SNEGSKA come from the germline V gene (reference sequence). As DNA, the CDR3 is TGCAGTGCTCCTACCTGGACTAGCGGGACCAACAATGAGCAGTTCTTC. This sequence encodes CSAPTWTSGTNNEQFF.

This clonotype was counted a few times. The chain recombines TRBV10-2 with TRBJ1-2; TRBD1 is a possible D gene (5 bases). The CDR3 loop spans 14 amino acids. CDR1 WSHSY and CDR2 SAAADI come from the germline V gene. Trimming cost V 3 bases and J 2 bases, with 10 bases left between them. CDR3 sequence: CASSDRGSNYGYTF. In DNA, the CDR3 is TGCGCCAGCAGTGATCGGGGCTCCAACTATGGCTACACCTTC.

The chain employs TRBV3-1 and TRBJ1-6; D gene ambiguous. Germline V gene data show CDR1 as LGHDT and CDR2 as YNNKEL (reference sequence). This CDR3 is built from 12 residues. Trimming cost V 0 bases and J 9 bases, with 3 bases left between them. The CDR3 here is CASSQEASPLHF. The CDR3 region has the DNA TGTGCCAGCAGCCAAGAAGCTTCACCCCTCCACTTT.

The V call is TRBV20-1, the J call TRBJ1-5; a weak D match, TRBD1 (5 bases). Between the trimmed V and J ends, which lost 7 bases and 0 bases, there was a span of 13 bases. CDR1 and CDR2 (germline): DFQATT, SNEGSKA (reference sequence). This CDR3 contains 14 residues. DNA of the CDR3: TGCAGTGTAGGGGCGGGAGGTAGCAATCAGCCCCAGCATTTT. It codes for CSVGAGGSNQPQHF.

This clonotype was seen repeatedly, ten times or more. The chain has TRBV18 and TRBJ1-1; D gene unclear. The V gene lost 0 bases and the J gene lost 0 bases, with 8 bases spanning the gap. The germline gives CDR1 KGHSH, CDR2 LQKENI. The CDR3 has 15 amino acids. CDR3 residues: CASSPPVTVNTEAFF. The DNA for the CDR3 is TGTGCCAGCTCACCACCGGTGACGGTGAACACTGAAGCTTTCTTT.

This clonotype occurred many times. V gene TRBV7-2 combines with J gene TRBJ1-5; D is ambiguous. Germline CDR1 and CDR2: SGHTA and FQGNSA. This CDR3 has 15 amino acids. V was trimmed by 3 bases and J by 3 bases, leaving 12 bases between them. CDR3 residues: CASSFPPRANQPQHF. CDR3 nucleotide sequence: TGTGCCAGCAGCTTCCCGCCCCGGGCCAATCAGCCCCAGCATTTT.

Comment on this clonotype: This could be a read error, since a much larger clone is one nucleotide away. The chain has TRBV7-2 and TRBJ2-1; D unresolved. The V gene's germline CDR1 is SGHTA and CDR2 FQGNSA. The CDR3 spans 16 residues. DNA for the CDR3: TGTGCCAGCAGCTTAGGTGAAGAATCTCTCTACGATGAGCAGTTCTTC. It codes for CASSLGEESLYDEQFF.

Only a few counts were recorded for this clonotype. The J gene is TRBJ2-1, the V gene TRBV5-1, with 13 bases that match TRBD2. The germline V gene encodes CDR1 SGHRS and CDR2 YFSETQ. After removal of 4 bases from V and 13 bases from J, the junction contained 11 bases not matched to a gene. This CDR3 has 15 amino acids. CDR3 bases: TGCGCCAGCAGCCTACTAACCGGGACTAGCGGGATTCAGTTCTTC. Its protein product is CASSLLTGTSGIQFF.

The sample holds a few counts of this clonotype. V is TRBV15 and J is TRBJ2-7; the match to TRBD1 covers 10 bases. Germline CDR1 LNHNV, CDR2 YYDKDF (reference sequence). With 5 bases clipped from V and 4 bases from J, the junction kept 11 bases outside the gene matches. The CDR3 covers 16 residues. As DNA, the CDR3 is TGTGCCACCAGCCCCGAGGGGGGACAGGGGCAGTACGAGCAGTACTTC. Amino acids: CATSPEGGQGQYEQYF.

The chain carries TRBV29-1 and TRBJ1-1; 7 nucleotides match TRBD1. V gave up 4 bases and J gave up 4 bases; unmatched junction bases: 12. Per the germline V gene, CDR1 is SQVTM and CDR2 is ANQGSEA. This CDR3 is built from 15 residues. The CDR3 DNA reads as TGCAGCGTTGGCACCGGGACAGTAACCTTCACTGAAGCTTTCTTT. Translated: CSVGTGTVTFTEAFF. Using reference TRBV29-1 and TRBJ1-1 for the parts outside the CDR3, the full variable domain is SAVISQKPSRDICQRGTSLTIQCQVDSQVTMMFWYRQQPGQSLTLIATANQGSEATYESGFVIDKFPISRPNLTFSTLTVSNMSPEDSSIYLCSVGTGTVTFTEAFFGQGTRLTVV.

This clonotype has a handful of counts. V gene TRBV19 combines with J gene TRBJ2-5, with 7 positions matching TRBD2. From germline, CDR1 is LNHDA and CDR2 SQIVND (reference sequence). The CDR3 has 13 amino acids. The V segment lost 3 bases and the J segment 5 bases; nucleotides outside the gene matches: 3. CDR3 region: CASSIWTSETQYF. In DNA form, the CDR3 reads TGTGCCAGTAGTATTTGGACTAGTGAGACCCAGTACTTC.